The 32 T cell receptor beta chains below were found in one sample sequenced in a study of regulatory T cells in long-lasting Graves disease. Time point of the sample: newly diagnosed GD, antithyroid drugs for less than 3 months. The TCR library was made from RNA that had been extracted from PBMCs in TRIzol. Investigators prepared the TCR beta libraries by applying iRepertoire HTBI primers and Arm-PCR of CDR3 regions. A single record per CDR3 protein comes from TCRdb applying MiXCR to the multiplex PCR reads. The data hold roughly 500,000 distinct CDR3 sequences, with about 12% observed a single time. This sample was shared with a second study, whose subject was T cells in Graves' hyperthyroidism and ophthalmopathy.

This material consisted of peripheral blood mononuclear cells (PBMCs), taken at new diagnosis, from a patient treated with antithyroid drugs. The origin of the receptors is a woman younger than 45 with Graves disease.

This clonotype appeared many times. This rearrangement joins TRBV24-1 to TRBJ2-6; D is undetermined. The CDR3 is 15 residues long. Trimming removed 6 bases at V and 2 bases at J, with 10 bases between. From germline, CDR1 is KGHDR and CDR2 SFDVKD. The CDR3 loop is CATSTTRPGANVLTF. The DNA of the CDR3 is TGTGCCACCAGTACCACCCGCCCTGGGGCCAACGTCCTGACTTTC.

There are a few counts of this clonotype. The chain carries TRBV5-1 and TRBJ2-6; D is unclear. V was pared by 4 bases and J by 0 bases, with 8 bases between. Germline V CDR1 and CDR2: SGHRS, YFSETQ. This CDR3 region has 15 residues. CDR3 sequence: CASSTVNSGANVLTF. In DNA, the CDR3 is TGCGCCAGCAGCACCGTCAACTCTGGGGCCAACGTCCTGACTTTC. The full variable domain, its missing parts supplied by reference TRBV5-1 and TRBJ2-6, is KAGVTQTPRYLIKTRGQQVTLSCSPISGHRSVSWYQQTPGQGLQFLFEYFSETQRNKGNFPGRFSGRQFSNSRSEMNVSTLELGDSALYLCASSTVNSGANVLTFGAGSRLTVL.

V is TRBV7-9 and J is TRBJ1-4; the D gene is possibly TRBD1 (6 bases). Germline V gene data show CDR1 as SEHNR and CDR2 as FQNEAQ (reference sequence). The CDR3 length is 15 residues. The V and J ends lost 5 bases and 0 bases respectively, with 10 bases between them. The CDR3 protein is CASSQRTATNEKLFF. The CDR3 DNA reads as TGTGCCAGCAGCCAGAGGACAGCAACTAATGAAAAACTGTTTTTT.

This chain connects TRBV4-3 to TRBJ2-5; 7 nucleotides agree with TRBD1. The CDR3 is 15 amino acids. Losses at the gene ends were 0 bases for V and 7 bases for J; bases not matched to a gene: 8. From germline, CDR1 is LGHNA and CDR2 YSLEER. The CDR3, as DNA: TGCGCCAGCAGCCAAGATAGGGGGCCTCCAGGGACCCAGTACTTC. Amino acids: CASSQDRGPPGTQYF.

In regard to this clonotype: One base away lies a much larger clone, so this may be a sequencing read error. The V and J genes are TRBV3-1 and TRBJ2-2; tentatively, D is TRBD2 (6 bases). Germline V gene lookup returns CDR1 LGHDT and CDR2 YNNKEL (reference sequence). The CDR3 extends over 17 amino acids. The CDR3 DNA reads as TGTGCCAGCAGCCAAGCACCCGGACAAAAGAACACCGGGGGGCTGTTTTTT. Protein: CASSQAPGQKNTGGLFF.

This clonotype was seen at least ten times. The J gene is TRBJ2-7, the V gene TRBV10-3; D is uncertain. V dropped 3 bases and J dropped 3 bases, with 15 bases sitting between them. The germline gives CDR1 ENHRY, CDR2 SYGVKD. This CDR3 comprises 15 residues. CDR3 sequence (DNA): TGTGCCATCAGTGAAGGCAGACCATCTATCTACGAGCAGTACTTC. Amino acids: CAISEGRPSIYEQYF.

This chain connects TRBV20-1 to TRBJ2-3, with 10 bases that match TRBD2. Germline V gives CDR1 DFQATT, CDR2 SNEGSKA (reference sequence). CDR3 length: 16 amino acids. V was clipped by 2 bases and J by 2 bases; unmatched bases: 7. The CDR3 reads CSARYLAGVNTDTQYF. DNA for the CDR3: TGCAGTGCTAGATACCTAGCGGGAGTGAACACAGATACGCAGTATTTT.

This clonotype was recorded at least ten times. The genes are TRBV18 and TRBJ1-2; TRBD1 is a possible D gene (5 bases). With 2 bases removed from V and 0 bases from J, the gap between germline ends came to 22 bases. The CDR3 loop spans 19 amino acids. Looked up from germline, CDR1 is KGHSH and CDR2 is LQKENI. The CDR3 region is CASSPSRQSQGPTNYGYTF. CDR3 nucleotide sequence: TGTGCCAGCTCACCATCACGACAGAGCCAAGGACCAACTAACTATGGCTACACCTTC.

This chain connects TRBV3-1 to TRBJ2-1; 10 bases align to TRBD2. With V trimmed by 2 bases and J by 1 base, 11 bases remained unmatched. CDR1 and CDR2 from the germline V gene are LGHDT and YNNKEL (reference sequence). CDR3 length: 19 residues. The CDR3 bases are TGTGCCAGCAGCCAATCTGGAGCGGGAGGGTATGGATCCTACAATGAGCAGTTCTTC. It specifies CASSQSGAGGYGSYNEQFF.

This clonotype was found many times. The V and J genes are TRBV11-3 and TRBJ2-1; D is possibly TRBD2 (5 bases). Germline CDR1 is SGHNT and CDR2 is YENEEA. The V gene lost 4 bases and the J gene lost 3 bases, with 16 bases spanning the gap. The CDR3 consists of 16 residues. CDR3 protein: CASSSSTVGGYNEQFF. CDR3 DNA: TGTGCCAGCAGCTCCTCCACCGTCGGAGGCTACAATGAGCAGTTCTTC.

This clonotype was counted many times. The rearrangement uses TRBV7-9 and TRBJ2-5; D ambiguous. V lost 0 bases, J lost 5 bases, and 4 bases lay in between. The length of the CDR3 is 12 residues. CDR1 is SEHNR, CDR2 FQNEAQ, per germline (reference sequence). CDR3 sequence: CASSLAGETQYF. The CDR3 DNA reads as TGTGCCAGCAGCTTAGCGGGGGAGACCCAGTACTTC.

The gene calls are TRBV4-3 and TRBJ2-1, with 9 bases that match TRBD2. The germline gives CDR1 LGHNA, CDR2 YSLEER. This CDR3 comprises 18 residues. The ends lost 4 bases at V and 7 bases at J; junction bases unmatched: 17. The CDR3: CASSPLTSIAGVVNEQFF. In DNA form, the CDR3 reads TGCGCCAGCAGCCCGTTAACTAGCATAGCGGGAGTAGTAAATGAGCAGTTCTTC.

The sample holds a few counts of this clonotype. In DNA, the CDR3 is TGCAGTGCTAGAAATGGGGTGGCGGGAGGAGACTACGAGCAGTACTTC. The encoded protein is CSARNGVAGGDYEQYF. The chain is built from TRBV20-1 and TRBJ2-7; 8 nucleotides align to TRBD2. The CDR3 runs 16 residues. V gave up 2 bases and J gave up 3 bases; unmatched junction bases: 12. Germline values: CDR1 DFQATT, CDR2 SNEGSKA (reference sequence).

The J gene is TRBJ2-7, the V gene TRBV20-1; a weak D match, TRBD2 (6 bases). Germline values: CDR1 DFQATT, CDR2 SNEGSKA (reference sequence). There are 14 residues in the CDR3. V was trimmed by 0 bases and J by 1 base, leaving 10 bases between them. The CDR3 sequence is CSARDGAGSYEQYF. The CDR3, as DNA: TGCAGTGCTAGAGATGGGGCGGGATCCTACGAGCAGTACTTC.

This clonotype was seen repeatedly, ten times or more. This chain uses TRBV6-2 or TRBV6-3 with TRBJ2-5; D may be TRBD2 (6 bases). This CDR3 contains 15 residues. V lost 4 bases, J lost 0 bases, and 12 bases lay in between. Germline V gene data show CDR1 as MNHEY and CDR2 as SVGEGT. CDR3 residues: CASSSSVPYQETQYF. For the CDR3, the DNA is TGTGCCAGCAGTTCTAGCGTTCCGTACCAAGAGACCCAGTACTTC.

The sample holds many counts of this clonotype. The chain links TRBV28 to TRBJ1-2; D remains ambiguous. Germline assignment: CDR1 MDHEN and CDR2 SYDVKM. The CDR3 loop spans 13 amino acids. The V end lost 6 bases, the J end lost 8 bases, and 16 bases lay between the germline ends. The CDR3 spells CASRKDRIEGYTF. CDR3 DNA: TGTGCCAGCAGAAAAGACCGTATTGAGGGCTACACCTTC.

This clonotype was counted ten times or more. This chain joins TRBV27 and TRBJ1-5, with D possibly TRBD1 on 5 matching bases. Germline V gives CDR1 MNHEY, CDR2 SMNVEV (reference sequence). V lost 6 bases and J 7 bases, leaving 13 bases between the germline ends. CDR3 length: 13 residues. The DNA of the CDR3 is TGTGCCAGCAGGGGGGGAGGGAGCCAGCCCCAGCATTTT. Amino acids: CASRGGGSQPQHF.

The table lists this clonotype with many counts. J is TRBJ2-5 and V is TRBV7-2, with a tentative D call TRBD2 (5 bases). From germline, CDR1 is SGHTA and CDR2 FQGNSA. Between the trimmed V and J ends, which lost 3 bases and 4 bases, there was a span of 12 bases. The CDR3 extends over 14 amino acids. For the CDR3, the DNA is TGTGCCAGCAGCTTTAAAAAGCGGATAGAGACCCAGTACTTC. Translating it yields CASSFKKRIETQYF.

This clonotype was counted ten times or more. The chain joins TRBV29-1 to TRBJ2-6; TRBD1 is a possible D gene (6 bases). Germline values: CDR1 SQVTM, CDR2 ANQGSEA. The length of the CDR3 is 16 residues. CDR3 DNA sequence: TGCAGTGCATCCCGGGACACTGACTCTGGGGCCAACGTCCTGACTTTC. Translating it yields CSASRDTDSGANVLTF.

V gene TRBV29-1 combines with J gene TRBJ2-1; D might be TRBD1 (6 bases). The CDR3 spans 14 residues. The V end was cut by 7 bases, the J end by 2 bases, with 15 bases between. CDR1 is SQVTM and CDR2 is ANQGSEA in the germline V gene. The chain's CDR3 is CSAKKGDTYNEQFF. CDR3 bases: TGCAGCGCCAAAAAGGGGGACACCTACAATGAGCAGTTCTTC.

This clonotype was recorded many times. The rearrangement uses TRBV27 and TRBJ2-7; TRBD1 aligns across 9 bases. CDR1 and CDR2 (germline): MNHEY, SMNVEV (reference sequence). The CDR3 runs to 14 residues. With V trimmed by 4 bases and J by 5 bases, 6 bases remained unmatched. The CDR3 here is CASSSRDRVNEQYF. CDR3 bases: TGTGCCAGCAGTTCCCGGGACAGGGTGAACGAGCAGTACTTC.

This clonotype was counted many times. The V and J genes are TRBV12-3 or TRBV12-4 and TRBJ2-3, with TRBD2 as a possible D gene (6 bases). This CDR3 spans 15 amino acids. V lost 5 bases and J 1 base, leaving 13 bases between the germline ends. The CDR3 loop reads CASSPGVGGTDTQYF. The CDR3 region has the DNA TGTGCCAGCAGTCCGGGAGTTGGGGGCACAGATACGCAGTATTTT.

This clonotype was recorded at least ten times. The chain uses TRBV18 and TRBJ2-3, with TRBD1 matching over 10 bases. Germline loops: CDR1 KGHSH, CDR2 LQKENI. The CDR3 contains 17 residues. The junction had 10 bases not matched to a gene; V was cut back by 3 bases and J by 4 bases. CDR3 coding DNA: TGTGCCAGCTCACCGCCTCGACAGGGGGCCACCCCAGATACGCAGTATTTT. This translates into CASSPPRQGATPDTQYF.

V usage is TRBV28 and J usage is TRBJ2-7; tentatively, D is TRBD1 or TRBD2 (6 bases each). Trimming took off 2 bases at V and 4 bases at J, with 15 bases between the two ends. This CDR3 region has 15 residues. Germline V gene lookup returns CDR1 MDHEN and CDR2 SYDVKM. In DNA form, the CDR3 reads TGTGCCAGCAGTTTACCCCTGGGGGGCATTTACGAGCAGTACTTC. Protein: CASSLPLGGIYEQYF.

About this clonotype itself: A much larger clone sits a single nucleotide away, making a read error possible. The V call is TRBV2, the J call TRBJ1-3; D remains unclear. The CDR3 consists of 15 residues. The germline V gene encodes CDR1 SNHLY and CDR2 FYNNEI. The CDR3 protein is CAGSVTVGIGNTIYF. The DNA of the CDR3 is TGTGCCGGCAGTGTGACCGTAGGAATAGGAAACACCATATATTTT.

This chain links TRBV5-1 with TRBJ1-2, with D hard to call. Germline V gene lookup returns CDR1 SGHRS and CDR2 YFSETQ. Trimming left V 4 bases short and J 5 bases short, with 15 bases between. CDR3 length equals 14 residues. Here the CDR3 DNA reads TGCGCCAGCAGCCTCCGGGAGGGTAGTTATGGCTACACCTTC. Translating it yields CASSLREGSYGYTF.

This clonotype was detected only a few times. This chain joins TRBV20-1 and TRBJ2-5; the match to TRBD1 covers 7 bases. The trim removed 5 bases at V and 1 base at J, leaving 10 bases unmatched. Germline V gene data show CDR1 as DFQATT and CDR2 as SNEGSKA (reference sequence). The CDR3 length is 15 residues. The CDR3 is CSAPKPGQPQETQYF. The CDR3 nucleotides read TGCAGTGCTCCAAAACCGGGACAGCCCCAAGAGACCCAGTACTTC.

The sample holds a few counts of this clonotype. The genes are TRBV2 and TRBJ1-6, with D perhaps matching TRBD1 (6 bases). CDR1 SNHLY and CDR2 FYNNEI come from the germline V gene. Deletions cut 7 bases from V and 10 bases from J, with 17 bases between. There are 14 residues in the CDR3. The CDR3 nucleotides read TGTGCCAGCATCAGGGGCTTAAGGGGATCACCCCTCCACTTT. Its translation: CASIRGLRGSPLHF.

This clonotype came up many times. The chain is built from TRBV5-1 and TRBJ1-2; D unclear. V was trimmed by 0 bases and J by 6 bases, leaving 12 bases between them. The CDR3 is made up of 14 amino acids. The germline CDR1 and CDR2 sequences are SGHRS and YFSETQ. CDR3 sequence reads: CASSLVGSLNGYTF. The CDR3 DNA sequence: TGCGCCAGCAGCTTGGTCGGCAGCCTTAATGGCTACACCTTC.

In this sample, this clonotype turned up many times. This chain uses TRBV20-1 with TRBJ2-3; D is tentatively TRBD1 or TRBD2 (5 bases each). The germline V and J ends were trimmed by 0 bases and 2 bases, with 18 bases remaining between them. Germline CDR1 DFQATT, CDR2 SNEGSKA (reference sequence). The CDR3 length is 17 residues. This chain's CDR3 is CSARDFWDGLNTDTQYF. The DNA of the CDR3 is TGCAGTGCTAGAGATTTTTGGGACGGGCTTAACACAGATACGCAGTATTTT.

This clonotype was found many times. This chain uses TRBV6-1 with TRBJ1-1; D unresolved. The CDR3 is 15 amino acids. Per the germline V gene, CDR1 is MNHNS and CDR2 is SASEGT. V shed 7 bases and J shed 12 bases, with 27 bases lying between them. CDR3 loop: CASTPKADGYTATFF. The CDR3 region has the DNA TGTGCCAGCACCCCTAAGGCCGACGGTTACACTGCGACTTTCTTT.

This clonotype was seen more than once but under ten times. The rearrangement links TRBV7-3 to TRBJ2-3; a possible D gene is TRBD2 (6 bases). Germline CDR1 reads SGHTA; CDR2 reads FQGTGA. The CDR3 is 15 amino acids. V was cut by 5 bases and J by 1 base, with 13 bases left in between. The CDR3 bases are TGTGCCAGCAGCCGACTAGGGCACGGCACAGATACGCAGTATTTT. It specifies CASSRLGHGTDTQYF.